These T cell receptor beta chains were read from a single sample in a study of shared clonotypes between healthy human individuals. Some clones are missing from TCRdb's copy, which holds only in-frame ones; the method was immunoSEQ multiplex PCR. The table has 950,000 to 1,200,000 clones, 60% to 80% seen once; the top ten hold roughly 0.83%. The sequenced sample was memory CD4+ T cells from PBMCs. The origin of the receptors is a man between 18 and 35 years old in good health. Some clones in this sample may be carry-over from other donors' samples. Each CDR3 is given with its conserved first and last residue. The D gene is left open where the match is weak. Only part of the rows carry a size: once, few, many, or a class if the clone is expanded.

j_gene	v_gene	abundance	d_gene	CDR3aa	CDR3nt
TRBJ2-2	TRBV18	-	-	CASSPEGELFF	TGTGCCAGCTCACCCGAGGGGGAGCTGTTTTTT
TRBJ2-7	TRBV2	once	-	CASSEDRPPHEQYF	TGTGCCAGCAGCGAAGACAGGCCTCCCCACGAGCAGTACTTC
TRBJ2-2	TRBV27	-	-	CASSLYRRSGELFF	TGTGCCAGCAGTTTATATAGGCGCTCCGGGGAGCTGTTTTTT
TRBJ2-2	TRBV5-6	-	TRBD2	CASSFGLAGNTGELFF	TGTGCCAGCAGCTTCGGACTAGCGGGGAACACCGGGGAGCTGTTTTTT
TRBJ1-2	TRBV5-1	-	TRBD1	CASSLDGTAYYGYTF	TGCGCCAGCAGCTTGGATGGGACAGCCTACTATGGCTACACCTTC
TRBJ2-4	TRBV28	-	-	CASSWGLGDIQYF	TGTGCCAGCAGTTGGGGGTTGGGGGACATTCAGTACTTC
TRBJ2-3	TRBV28	-	-	CASGSAGGAPDTQYF	TGTGCCAGCGGATCCGCCGGGGGCGCCCCAGATACGCAGTATTTT
TRBJ2-3	TRBV4-2	-	-	CASSQALDTQYF	TGTGCCAGCAGCCAAGCTCTTGATACGCAGTATTTT
TRBJ1-1	TRBV5-1	-	-	CASSLDDGPAFF	TGCGCCAGCAGTCTGGACGATGGGCCAGCTTTCTTT
TRBJ2-7	TRBV30	-	TRBD2	CAWSRPGTSREQYF	TGTGCCTGGAGCCGGCCCGGGACTAGTCGAGAGCAGTACTTC
TRBJ2-2	TRBV5-4	once	-	CASSPGSSRNTGELFF	TGTGCCAGCAGTCCAGGTTCTAGCCGGAACACCGGGGAGCTGTTTTTT
TRBJ2-4	TRBV7-2	-	-	CASSQGIAKNIQYF	TGTGCCAGCAGCCAGGGCATAGCCAAAAACATTCAGTACTTC
TRBJ2-7	TRBV4-1	-	-	CASSQLGTTYEQYF	TGCGCCAGCAGCCAACTCGGGACAACCTACGAGCAGTACTTC
TRBJ1-2	TRBV19	-	-	CASSIWGNYGYTF	TGTGCCAGTAGTATATGGGGAAACTATGGCTACACCTTC
TRBJ2-7	TRBV14	-	-	CASSQAGTGDYEQYF	TGTGCCAGCAGCCAAGCGGGGACTGGGGACTACGAGCAGTACTTC
TRBJ2-4	TRBV13	-	TRBD2	CASSRRGSGTAKNIQYF	TGTGCCAGCAGCCGGCGGGGTAGCGGGACAGCCAAAAACATTCAGTACTTC
TRBJ2-5	TRBV5-1	-	-	CASSLEQTQETQYF	TGCGCCAGCAGCTTGGAACAGACCCAAGAGACCCAGTACTTC
TRBJ1-1	TRBV5-1	few	-	CASSPEEGRNTEAFF	TGCGCCAGCAGCCCCGAAGAGGGCCGGAACACTGAAGCTTTCTTT
TRBJ2-1	TRBV11-3	-	TRBD1	CASSLGQDSYNEQFF	TGTGCCAGCAGCTTGGGACAGGACTCCTACAATGAGCAGTTCTTC
TRBJ2-1	TRBV11-2	-	TRBD2	CASSSVAGTYNEQFF	TGTGCCAGCAGCTCCGTAGCGGGCACCTACAATGAGCAGTTCTTC
TRBJ1-6	TRBV28	-	TRBD1	CASRGQGYSPLHF	TGTGCCAGCAGGGGACAGGGTTATTCACCCCTCCACTTT
TRBJ2-5	TRBV19	-	-	CASSIRGGETQYF	TGTGCCAGTAGTATCCGGGGTGGGGAGACCCAGTACTTC
TRBJ2-7	TRBV28	once	-	CASRGSYVGYEQYF	TGTGCCAGCAGGGGGTCGTACGTTGGCTACGAGCAGTACTTC
TRBJ2-3	TRBV12-5	-	TRBD2	CASGLGLAGGADTQYF	TGTGCTAGTGGTTTAGGACTAGCGGGAGGAGCAGATACGCAGTATTTT
TRBJ2-4	TRBV6-5	-	-	CASSYETELAKNIQYF	TGTGCCAGCAGTTACGAGACAGAATTAGCCAAAAACATTCAGTACTTC
TRBJ2-3	TRBV2	-	TRBD1	CASTVTGSTDTQYF	TGTGCCAGCACTGTGACAGGGAGCACAGATACGCAGTATTTT
TRBJ2-1	TRBV14	once	TRBD2	CASSRRVGLAGNEQFF	TGTGCCAGCAGCCGTAGAGTAGGGCTAGCGGGAAATGAGCAGTTCTTC
TRBJ1-3	TRBV5-1	-	-	CASSPLYGLSSGNTIYF	TGCGCCAGCAGCCCACTCTACGGGCTGAGCTCTGGAAACACCATATATTTT
TRBJ2-5	TRBV6-6	-	-	CASSYSRQGETQYF	TGTGCCAGCAGTTACTCGAGGCAGGGGGAGACCCAGTACTTC
TRBJ2-7	TRBV5-1	-	-	CASSLWADKTYEQYF	TGCGCCAGCAGCTTGTGGGCAGACAAGACCTACGAGCAGTACTTC
TRBJ1-1	TRBV30	few	-	CAWSVQLNTEAFF	TGTGCCTGGAGTGTACAGTTGAACACTGAAGCTTTCTTT
TRBJ2-1	TRBV6-1	-	-	CASYRFSSYNEQFF	TGTGCCAGCTACAGGTTCAGCTCCTACAATGAGCAGTTCTTC
TRBJ2-7	TRBV28	-	TRBD1	CASSLAGQGLQRYEQYF	TGTGCCAGCAGTTTGGCCGGACAGGGGCTCCAACGCTACGAGCAGTACTTC
TRBJ1-2	TRBV2	-	TRBD1	CASSERGQGGYTF	TGTGCCAGCAGTGAACGAGGACAGGGAGGCTACACCTTC
TRBJ2-6	TRBV7-3	-	-	CASSPLGGTRMANVLTF	TGTGCCAGCAGTCCTCTGGGGGGGACACGTATGGCCAACGTCCTGACTTTC
TRBJ2-7	TRBV5-8	-	TRBD1	CASSRDRGSLEQYF	TGTGCCAGCAGTAGGGACAGGGGCTCGCTCGAGCAGTACTTC
TRBJ1-4	TRBV5-1	-	-	CASSLALAATNEKLFF	TGCGCCAGCAGCTTGGCCCTGGCAGCAACTAATGAAAAACTGTTTTTT
TRBJ1-4	TRBV6-1	-	TRBD1	CASSERTGEEKLFF	TGTGCCAGCAGTGAGAGGACAGGGGAGGAAAAACTGTTTTTT
TRBJ1-1	TRBV11-2	-	-	CASSSNRVGTEAFF	TGTGCCAGCAGCTCTAACAGGGTGGGCACTGAAGCTTTCTTT
TRBJ1-2	TRBV28	-	-	CASSPLSGDYGYTF	TGTGCCAGCAGTCCCCTGTCGGGGGATTATGGCTACACCTTC
TRBJ2-1	TRBV7-2	-	-	CASSLVEGENEQFF	TGTGCCAGCAGCTTAGTTGAGGGTGAGAATGAGCAGTTCTTC
TRBJ1-1	TRBV5-1	-	TRBD1	CASREGQGYGTEAFF	TGCGCCAGCAGGGAAGGACAGGGTTATGGGACTGAAGCTTTCTTT
TRBJ2-4	TRBV19	-	TRBD2	CASSGSMSKNIQYF	TGTGCCTCTAGCGGGAGTATGTCCAAAAACATTCAGTACTTC
TRBJ1-4	TRBV4-3	-	TRBD1	CASSQELTGRNEKLFF	TGCGCCAGCAGCCAAGAACTGACAGGGAGGAATGAAAAACTGTTTTTT
TRBJ2-5	TRBV11-1	-	-	CASSLAEGTQYF	TGTGCCAGCAGCTTAGCGGAGGGGACCCAGTACTTC
TRBJ2-3	TRBV25-1	-	-	CASRTSTDTQYF	TGTGCCAGCAGGACTAGCACAGATACGCAGTATTTT
TRBJ1-1	TRBV6-1	-	-	CASSDGVNTEAFF	TGTGCCAGCAGTGATGGGGTTAACACTGAAGCTTTCTTT
TRBJ1-1	TRBV28	-	-	CASSSLGTASEAFF	TGTGCCAGCAGTTCCTTGGGAACGGCTTCTGAAGCTTTCTTT
TRBJ2-7	TRBV11-1	-	TRBD2	CASSLRVGLAGVGEQYF	TGTGCCAGCAGCTTACGAGTAGGGCTAGCGGGAGTTGGAGAGCAGTACTTC
TRBJ2-3	TRBV19	-	TRBD2	CASRQTGGTSGTKTSTDTQYF	TGTGCCAGTAGGCAAACAGGAGGGACTAGCGGTACAAAGACTAGCACAGATACGCAGTATTTT
TRBJ2-7	TRBV20-1	-	-	CSAELLEQYF	TGCAGTGCAGAACTCCTGGAGCAGTACTTC
TRBJ1-2	TRBV16	-	-	CASSQRDNYGYTF	TGTGCCAGCAGCCAAAGGGACAACTATGGCTACACCTTC